A selection of T cell receptor beta chains follows, all from one sample in a study of blood T cell repertoires in COVID-19. Measured with immunoSEQ multiplex PCR; TCRdb has only the in-frame clones, and not every one. The top ten hold approximately 26% of the sample, which has tens of thousands of clones, around 79% seen once. What was sequenced was peripheral blood. The receptors shown here come from a man aged 55 to 69 with active or convalescent COVID-19. Both conserved end residues are part of each CDR3. The order of the fields is J gene, V gene, CDR3 protein.

>TRBJ1-5|TRBV7-2
CASSLDSHQPQHF
>TRBJ1-3|TRBV5-5
CASSITTPDSGNTIYF
>TRBJ1-2|TRBV7-2
CASSPQGEIYGYTF
>TRBJ2-3|TRBV28
CASTPGTGVYYTQYF
>TRBJ1-1|TRBV6-4
CASSTGAGTEAFF
>TRBJ2-3|TRBV11-2
CASAGTRTDTQYF
>TRBJ1-2|TRBV5-6
CASSLVDGFYGYTF
>TRBJ1-4|TRBV27
CASRLNEKLFF
>TRBJ2-1|TRBV5-4
CASSLPQGDREQFF
>TRBJ1-4|TRBV4-1
CASSQGQGQEKLFF
>TRBJ2-7|TRBV6-6
CASSYVEYEQYF
>TRBJ2-5|TRBV6-5
CASSYSLAGRETQYF
>TRBJ2-2|TRBV5-4
CASRLTGLNTGELFF
>TRBJ1-5|TRBV30
CAYSTMTGSNQPQHF
>TRBJ2-2|TRBV5-4
CASSPGGGGNTGELFF
>TRBJ2-1|TRBV2
CASLGLGLAEQFF
>TRBJ1-4|TRBV27
CASSFLGPVGGNEKLFF